These 22 T cell receptor beta chains were sequenced from one sample in a study of blood T cell repertoires in COVID-19. TCRdb keeps only in-frame clones here, not all; method: immunoSEQ multiplex PCR. This table has hundreds of thousands of clones, about 80% appearing once. The sample taken for sequencing was peripheral blood. Receptors were obtained from a woman older than 75 with acute or convalescent COVID-19.

The V and J genes are TRBV6-5 and TRBJ2-7; D gene ambiguous. The CDR3 runs 11 residues. Trimming removed 7 bases from V and 5 bases from J, with 9 bases in between. Per germline, CDR1 MNHEY and CDR2 SVGAGI. The chain's CDR3 is CASTYANEQYF. CDR3 nucleotide sequence: TGTGCCAGCACCTATGCAAACGAGCAGTACTTC.

J is TRBJ1-6 and V is TRBV28; TRBD1 matches 9 bases. V shed 5 bases and J 8 bases; nucleotides not matched to a gene: 10. In germline, CDR1 is MDHEN, CDR2 SYDVKM. This CDR3 has 16 amino acids. The CDR3 sequence: CASSPATGGGYSPLHF. The DNA of the CDR3 is TGTGCCAGCAGTCCGGCGACAGGGGGGGGGTATTCACCCCTCCACTTT.

The chain combines TRBV2 with TRBJ1-2, with 11 bases aligning to TRBD1. The junction had 9 bases not matched to a gene; V was cut back by 3 bases and J by 6 bases. This CDR3 comprises 16 residues. The germline gives CDR1 SNHLY, CDR2 FYNNEI. The CDR3 sequence is CASSEALRTGGNGYTF. The DNA for the CDR3 is TGTGCCAGCAGTGAGGCCCTCCGGACAGGGGGCAATGGCTACACCTTC.

The genes are TRBV14 and TRBJ2-1; D gene unclear. Trimming shortened V by 1 base and J by 9 bases, and 16 bases separated the two germline ends. Germline values: CDR1 SGHDN, CDR2 FVKESK. The CDR3 is 15 residues long. The CDR3 sequence: CASSQGQAPSGEQFF. The CDR3, as DNA: TGTGCCAGCAGCCAAGGGCAGGCGCCTTCAGGTGAGCAGTTCTTC.

The chain combines TRBV7-6 with TRBJ1-2, with 8 nucleotides matching TRBD1. The germline gives CDR1 SGHVS, CDR2 FNYEAQ. Trimming cost V 1 base and J 7 bases; bases outside gene matches: 5. The CDR3 length is 14 residues. CDR3 bases: TGTGCCAGCAGCTTAGAGTCAGGGGGCAGTGGCTACACCTTC. Encoded protein: CASSLESGGSGYTF.

The chain combines TRBV11-2 with TRBJ2-2; D ambiguous. Germline V gene lookup returns CDR1 SGHAT and CDR2 FQNNGV. The CDR3 runs to 12 residues. Trimming pared 1 base from V and 7 bases from J, leaving 4 bases between. CDR3 nucleotides: TGTGCCAGCAGCTTAGTCTACGGGGAGCTGTTTTTT. This sequence encodes CASSLVYGELFF.

This chain connects TRBV6-4 to TRBJ1-2, with TRBD1 as a possible D gene (6 bases). V was cut by 11 bases and J by 8 bases, with 12 bases left in between. Germline loops: CDR1 MRHNA, CDR2 SNTAGT. This CDR3 region has 10 residues. DNA of the CDR3: TGTGCCGTCAGGGGTTGGGGCTACACCTTC. Protein: CAVRGWGYTF.

The CDR3 protein is CAISDAGANEQFF. CDR3 DNA: TGTGCCATCAGTGATGCAGGGGCGAATGAGCAGTTCTTC. The rearrangement links TRBV10-3 to TRBJ2-1; the D gene is possibly TRBD1 (6 bases). Trimming removed 3 bases at V and 7 bases at J, with 10 bases between. The CDR3 has 13 amino acids. CDR1 ENHRY and CDR2 SYGVKD come from the germline V gene.

The chain is built from TRBV18 and TRBJ1-3; 7 bases are a match to TRBD1. J gave up 2 bases and V 3 bases, and 1 base lay outside the gene matches. Looked up from germline, CDR1 is KGHSH and CDR2 is LQKENI. The CDR3 is 14 amino acids. The CDR3 reads CASSPGTAGNTIYF. The CDR3 nucleotides are TGTGCCAGCTCACCGGGGACAGCTGGAAACACCATATATTTT.

This chain joins TRBV27 and TRBJ1-1, with D perhaps matching TRBD1 (6 bases). CDR1 is MNHEY and CDR2 is SMNVEV in the germline V gene (reference sequence). With 4 bases removed from V and 3 bases from J, the gap between germline ends came to 12 bases. The CDR3 is 14 residues long. CDR3 in amino acids: CASSSYRDHTEAFF. Here the CDR3 DNA reads TGTGCCAGCAGTTCTTACAGGGACCACACTGAAGCTTTCTTT.

This chain connects TRBV5-6 to TRBJ1-5, with D tentatively TRBD1 (6 bases). Looked up from germline, CDR1 is SGHDT and CDR2 is YYEEEE. Trimming cost V 2 bases and J 9 bases, with 21 bases left between them. CDR3 length equals 16 residues. The CDR3 sequence: CASSLGGGPFSLPQHF. The CDR3 DNA reads as TGTGCCAGCAGCTTAGGGGGGGGGCCGTTCTCGTTGCCCCAGCATTTT. Combining the CDR3 with reference TRBV5-6 and TRBJ1-5 gives the whole variable domain DAGVTQSPTHLIKTRGQQVTLRCSPKSGHDTVSWYQQALGQGPQFIFQYYEEEERQRGNFPDRFSGHQFPNYSSELNVNALLLGDSALYLCASSLGGGPFSLPQHFGDGTRLSIL.

This clone was detected only a few times. This chain's CDR3 is CASSKSGGAYNEQFF. CDR3 nucleotides: TGTGCCAGCAGCAAGAGCGGGGGGGCCTACAATGAGCAGTTCTTC. This rearrangement joins TRBV3-1 (or the pseudogene TRBV3-2) to TRBJ2-1; TRBD2 matches at 10 bases. This CDR3 is 15 amino acids long. With 5 bases clipped from V and 2 bases from J, the junction kept 3 bases outside the gene matches. Germline V lookup: CDR1 LGHDT, CDR2 YNNKEL (reference sequence).

V usage is TRBV3-1 (or the pseudogene TRBV3-2) and J usage is TRBJ1-5; D uncertain. The CDR3 is 13 amino acids. Deletions cut 4 bases from V and 4 bases from J, with 8 bases between. Looked up from germline, CDR1 is LGHDT and CDR2 is YNNKEL (reference sequence). The CDR3 DNA sequence: TGTGCCAGCAGCCGAGGGAATAATCAGCCCCAGCATTTT. It specifies CASSRGNNQPQHF.

This clone was seen more than once but under ten times. The rearrangement joins TRBV19 to TRBJ1-4; 7 bases align to TRBD1. Germline CDR1 and CDR2: LNHDA and SQIVND (reference sequence). Trimming cost V 5 bases and J 0 bases; bases outside gene matches: 3. The CDR3 contains 15 residues. The CDR3 loop reads CASSQDRATNEKLFF. DNA of the CDR3: TGTGCCAGTAGTCAAGACAGGGCAACTAATGAAAAACTGTTTTTT.

Note on this clone: One end of the junction does not line up with germline, which may come from a read error. V gene TRBV20-1 combines with J gene TRBJ2-7; TRBD2 matches at 7 bases. The CDR3 loop spans 11 amino acids. Looked up from germline, CDR1 is DFQATT and CDR2 is SNEGSKA (reference sequence). The CDR3 spells CSARDRAGVTF. The CDR3 coding sequence is TGCAGTGCTAGAGATCGGGCGGGGGTTACCTTC.

J is TRBJ1-5 and V is TRBV28; 8 bases match TRBD1. Germline assignment: CDR1 MDHEN and CDR2 SYDVKM. With 5 bases clipped from V and 5 bases from J, the junction kept 8 bases outside the gene matches. The CDR3 has 15 residues. The CDR3 nucleotides read TGTGCCAGCAGTGGGGGAACAGGGGGGGATCAGCCCCAGCATTTT. Encoded protein: CASSGGTGGDQPQHF.

The gene calls are TRBV4-2 and TRBJ2-7; 7 bases agree with TRBD1. The CDR3 contains 15 residues. In germline, CDR1 is LGHNA, CDR2 YNFKEQ. V dropped 4 bases and J dropped 3; count of bases not matched to a gene: 9. In nucleotides, the CDR3 is TGTGCCAGCAGCCCCAATCCAGGGGGTTACTACGAGCAGTACTTC. Translated, it gives CASSPNPGGYYEQYF.

This clone was seen a handful of times. The same CDR3 arises from other DNA sequences in this sample as well. The gene calls are TRBV18 and TRBJ2-5, with D perhaps TRBD1 (6 bases). CDR1 is KGHSH, CDR2 LQKENI, per germline. V dropped 3 bases and J dropped 2 bases, with 7 bases sitting between them. The CDR3 sequence is 13 residues long. CDR3 in amino acids: CASSPGQQETQYF. DNA for the CDR3: TGTGCCAGCTCACCTGGACAGCAAGAGACCCAGTACTTC. The full variable domain, completed using reference TRBV18 and TRBJ2-5, is NAGVMQNPRHLVRRRGQEARLRCSPMKGHSHVYWYRQLPEEGLKFMVYLQKENIIDESGMPKERFSAEFPKEGPSILRIQQVVRGDSAAYFCASSPGQQETQYFGPGTRLLVL.

This chain uses TRBV5-1 with TRBJ2-5, with D possibly TRBD1 on 5 matching bases. CDR1 and CDR2 (germline): SGHRS, YFSETQ. Between the trimmed V and J ends, which lost 4 bases and 1 base, there was a span of 11 bases. The CDR3 is 14 residues long. The CDR3 region has the DNA TGCGCCAGCAGCCACCAGGGTAGCCAAGAGACCCAGTACTTC. It is translated as CASSHQGSQETQYF. Complete variable domain (other parts from reference TRBV5-1 and TRBJ2-5): KAGVTQTPRYLIKTRGQQVTLSCSPISGHRSVSWYQQTPGQGLQFLFEYFSETQRNKGNFPGRFSGRQFSNSRSEMNVSTLELGDSALYLCASSHQGSQETQYFGPGTRLLVL.

V gene TRBV5-1 combines with J gene TRBJ2-7, with 11 bases identical to TRBD2. This CDR3 region has 16 residues. J lost 3 bases, V lost 2 bases, and 7 bases had no gene match. Germline V gene data show CDR1 as SGHRS and CDR2 as YFSETQ. CDR3 amino acids: CASSFPLAGGHYEQYF. The CDR3, as DNA: TGCGCCAGCAGCTTTCCCCTAGCGGGGGGCCACTACGAGCAGTACTTC.

The gene calls are TRBV5-1 and TRBJ1-6; 8 positions match TRBD1. V dropped 4 bases and J dropped 10; count of bases not matched to a gene: 7. The CDR3 loop spans 14 amino acids. Germline CDR1 SGHRS, CDR2 YFSETQ. The CDR3 bases are TGCGCCAGCAGCCGACAGGGGTGGGACTCACCCCTCCACTTT. It codes for CASSRQGWDSPLHF.

A single count supports this clone. The rearrangement links TRBV5-5 to TRBJ2-1, with D uncertain. The V and J ends lost 0 bases and 0 bases respectively, with 10 bases between them. The CDR3 covers 16 residues. Looked up from germline, CDR1 is SGHKS and CDR2 is YYEKEE (reference sequence). CDR3 residues: CASSLAQVSSYNEQFF. The CDR3 region has the DNA TGTGCCAGCAGCTTGGCGCAGGTTAGCTCCTACAATGAGCAGTTCTTC.